This paragraph covers one T cell receptor (beta chain) sequence. This sample stems from a study of blood T cell repertoires in COVID-19. Study at large: COVID-19 samples collected from the United States, Italy and Spain covered acute and convalescent phases. PBMCs, B-cell-depleted T cells, or T cells provided the cDNA or gDNA that made up the material.

Study processing details: Quantification of nucleated cells was approximated via reference gene primer amplification. Assay used: immunoSEQ multiplex PCR; TCRdb lists only in-frame clones, some missing. The DNA was the basis for D and trimming; V, J and clone size are from that table. Of a few hundred thousand clones listed, 70% to 85% are singletons. The germline V gene has CDR1 MGHRA and CDR2 YSYEKL. The ends lost 2 bases at V and 0 bases at J; junction bases unmatched: 10. This CDR3 spans 18 amino acids. This sequence joins TRBV4-1 and TRBJ2-7, with 10 bases lining up with TRBD1. Specimen: peripheral blood. The receptor's source is a man aged 35-49 years who had recovered from COVID-19. CDR3 loop: CASSQWDRGESSSYEQYF. The CDR3 DNA follows: TGCGCCAGCAGCCAATGGGACAGGGGCGAAAGTAGCTCCTACGAGCAGTACTTC.